This T cell receptor beta chain was recovered during a study of technical replicates of blood from a handful of donors. CDR3 length equals 14 residues. V lost 3 bases and J lost 4, with 10 bases in between. Per the germline V gene, CDR1 is SGHVS and CDR2 is FQNEAQ. Assay: immunoSEQ multiplex PCR; the TCRdb copy retains only in-frame clones and omits some. The table includes roughly 51,000 clones, about 93% detected once. The TCR was taken from a human donor in good health. Some clones in this sample may be carry-over from other donors' samples. V gene TRBV7-8 combines with J gene TRBJ1-3, with TRBD1 as a possible D gene (5 bases). The sample comprised PBMCs. In DNA, the CDR3 is TGTGCCAGCAGCTTTGGACACGCCGGAAACACCATATATTTT. It specifies CASSFGHAGNTIYF.